The present entry profiles one TCR beta chain with its context. Its antigen remains unidentified. This specimen belongs to a study of cytomegalovirus exposure and HLA in healthy donors. All the people who gave samples were healthy bone marrow donors. The study's findings and limits: For most TCR sequences rarity was the rule, although some public TCRs occurred in many donors. A later analysis, which compared TCR beta chains of equal frequency, found the HLA-associated ones more clonally expanded. Accurate HLA-A and HLA-B prediction from TCR beta sequences was reported for most subjects.

Germline V gives CDR1 SNHLY, CDR2 FYNNEI. J lost 8 bases, V lost 0 bases, and 4 bases had no gene match. The CDR3 covers 15 residues. PCR amplification relied on 60 Vbeta primers (plus 13 Jbeta primers). Clones were read by immunoSEQ multiplex PCR, and TCRdb kept only the in-frame ones, dropping some. The sample has around 150,000 clones; approximately 79% are singletons. Sequencing used PBMCs. The chain combines TRBV2 with TRBJ1-2; the match to TRBD1 covers 12 bases. This clonotype was obtained from a man aged 50-60 years in good health and CMV-seropositive. The CDR3 region is CASSEAGTGGRGYTF. CDR3 in DNA: TGTGCCAGCAGTGAAGCAGGGACAGGGGGCAGGGGCTACACCTTC.